This TCR beta chain was recovered during a study of cytomegalovirus exposure and HLA in healthy donors. Findings and caveats of the study: Association of a missense DCLRE1C variant with TCR beta V- and J-gene trimming was reported in a later analysis. Sequencing likely produced, as an artifact, a cluster of highly shared sequence variants. On later analysis, the bulk of CMV-associated TCR beta chains appeared to be HLA-restricted. Data from an earlier analysis indicated that most TCR beta V segments were productive either about 90% or about 30% of the time.

It was with 60 Vbeta and 13 Jbeta primers that the PCR ran. Profiled with immunoSEQ multiplex PCR; TCRdb holds only in-frame clones, not every one. Here the sample spans around 150,000 clones, approximately 78% being singletons. Remarks on this clone: Its antigen is currently unknown.

Germline CDR1 reads GTSNPN; CDR2 reads SVGIG (reference sequence). The CDR3 sequence is 13 residues long. V lost 4 bases and J 6 bases, leaving 15 bases between the germline ends. This receptor was taken from a male donor in good health and CMV-seronegative. The sequenced sample was PBMCs. The V and J genes are TRBV30 and TRBJ1-2; D is uncertain. CDR3 DNA: TGTGCCTGGAATGAGGGTCTTGCGGATGGCTACACCTTC. As protein: CAWNEGLADGYTF.